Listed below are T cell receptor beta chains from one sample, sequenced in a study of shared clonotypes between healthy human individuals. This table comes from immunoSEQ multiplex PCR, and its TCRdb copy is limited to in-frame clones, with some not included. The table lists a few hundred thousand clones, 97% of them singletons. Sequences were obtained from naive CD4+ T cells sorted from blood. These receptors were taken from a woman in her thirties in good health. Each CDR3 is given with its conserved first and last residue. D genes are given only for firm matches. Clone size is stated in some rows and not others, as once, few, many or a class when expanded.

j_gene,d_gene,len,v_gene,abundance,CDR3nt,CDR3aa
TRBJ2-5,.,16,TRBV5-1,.,TGCGCCAGCACCAGGGTTGGAGCCGGGGCCCAAGAGACCCAGTACTTC,CASTRVGAGAQETQYF
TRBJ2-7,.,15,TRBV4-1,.,TGCGCCAGCAGCCCCACGCTGGGGTACTCCTACGAGCAGTACTTC,CASSPTLGYSYEQYF
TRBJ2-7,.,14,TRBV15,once,TGTGCCACCAGACGCCCAGGGCAGACCTACGAGCAGTACTTC,CATRRPGQTYEQYF
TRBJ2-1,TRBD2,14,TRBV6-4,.,TGTGCCAGCAGCCGACTAGCGGGAGTGAATGAGCAGTTCTTC,CASSRLAGVNEQFF
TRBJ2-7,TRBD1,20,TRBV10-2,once,TGCGCCAGCAGTGAGTCGAATTTAGCTACTCGGACAGGGGGTTCCTACGAGCAGTACTTC,CASSESNLATRTGGSYEQYF
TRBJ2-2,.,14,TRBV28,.,TGTGCCAGCAGCGCAGCGGACTTTCCTGGGGAGCTGTTTTTT,CASSAADFPGELFF
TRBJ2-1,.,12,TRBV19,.,TGTGCCAGTAGTACTTTATCCAATGAGCAGTTCTTC,CASSTLSNEQFF
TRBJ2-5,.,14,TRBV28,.,TGTGCCAGCAGTTTAGCAGGGCCGGCCGAGACCCAGTACTTC,CASSLAGPAETQYF
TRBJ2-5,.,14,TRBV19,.,TGTGCCACGCGAAGTAGGGCAGGGCGAGAGACCCAGTACTTC,CATRSRAGRETQYF
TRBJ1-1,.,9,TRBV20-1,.,TGCAGTGGCAACACTGAAGCTTTCTTT,CSGNTEAFF
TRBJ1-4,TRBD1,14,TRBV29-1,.,TGCAGCGTCCTAAGGGGGCAGGGCGGTGAAAAACTGTTTTTT,CSVLRGQGGEKLFF
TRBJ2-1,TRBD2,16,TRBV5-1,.,TGCGCCAGCAGCTCCTCCTGGACTAGCTCCTACAATGAGCAGTTCTTC,CASSSSWTSSYNEQFF
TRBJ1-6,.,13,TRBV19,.,TGTGCCAGTAGTAGGGGATATAATTCACCCCTCCACTTT,CASSRGYNSPLHF
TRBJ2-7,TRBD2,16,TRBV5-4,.,TGTGCCAGCAGCTTGGGGGCGGGAGGGAACTCCTACGAGCAGTACTTC,CASSLGAGGNSYEQYF
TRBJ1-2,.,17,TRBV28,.,TGTGCCAGCAGTTTAGTTGGGGATTTAGGAAAAAACTATGGCTACACCTTC,CASSLVGDLGKNYGYTF
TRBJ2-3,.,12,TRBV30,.,TGTGCCTGGAGTGTAGGATCAGATACGCAGTATTTT,CAWSVGSDTQYF
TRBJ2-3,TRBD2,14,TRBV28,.,TGTGCCAGCATAGCGGGATCAAGCACAGATACGCAGTATTTT,CASIAGSSTDTQYF
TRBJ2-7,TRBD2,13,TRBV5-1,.,TGCGCCAGCAGCCGGGGTCGGGGGGACGAGCAGTACTTC,CASSRGRGDEQYF
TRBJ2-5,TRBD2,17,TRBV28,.,TGTGCCAGCAGTTTATCCAGGGGAGCGGGAGGATTCGAGACCCAGTACTTC,CASSLSRGAGGFETQYF
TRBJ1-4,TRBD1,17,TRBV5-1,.,TGCGCCAGCAGCACGGACAGGGGTCCAACAACTAATGAAAAACTGTTTTTT,CASSTDRGPTTNEKLFF
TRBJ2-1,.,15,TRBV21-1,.,TGTGCCAGCAGGACCTCACAGGGCCGATACAATGAGCAGTTCTTC,CASRTSQGRYNEQFF
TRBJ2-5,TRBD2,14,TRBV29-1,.,TGCAGCGTTGCAACGGGAGGGTCCCAAGAGACCCAGTACTTC,CSVATGGSQETQYF
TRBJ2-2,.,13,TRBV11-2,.,TGTGCCAGCAGTAGGACAAACACCGGGGAGCTGTTTTTT,CASSRTNTGELFF
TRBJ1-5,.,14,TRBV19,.,TGTGCCAGTACCCGTGGGGGAGGCAATCAGCCCCAGCATTTT,CASTRGGGNQPQHF
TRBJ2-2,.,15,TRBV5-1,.,TGCGCCAGCAGCCCACAAGATACGGTATCCGGGGAGCTGTTTTTT,CASSPQDTVSGELFF
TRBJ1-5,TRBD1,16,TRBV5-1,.,TGCGCCAGCAGCTTGGAAGAACAGGGGGCGGGCCAGCCCCAGCATTTT,CASSLEEQGAGQPQHF
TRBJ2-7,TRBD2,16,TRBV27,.,TGTGCCAGCAGTTTAAGTTGGGGGACTAGCGGGTACGAGCAGTACTTC,CASSLSWGTSGYEQYF
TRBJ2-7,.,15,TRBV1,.,TGCACCAGCAGACCCTGGACAGCCGTGACCTACGAGCAGTACTTC,CTSRPWTAVTYEQYF
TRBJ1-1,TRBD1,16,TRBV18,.,TGTGCCAGCTCACCCCGCACCAGGGGGGATAAGTATGAAGCTTTCTTT,CASSPRTRGDKYEAFF
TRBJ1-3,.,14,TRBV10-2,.,TGCGCCAGCAGTGGGTCAGACTCTGGAAACACCATATATTTT,CASSGSDSGNTIYF
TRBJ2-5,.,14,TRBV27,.,TGTGCCAGCAGCTCACAGGTTAACCAAGAGACCCAGTACTTC,CASSSQVNQETQYF
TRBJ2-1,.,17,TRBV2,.,TGTGCCAGCAGTAGATATGGGTTGGGAGTTCCCCTCATTGAGCAGTTCTTC,CASSRYGLGVPLIEQFF
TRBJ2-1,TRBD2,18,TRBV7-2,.,TGTGCCAGCAATAGGGGGATAAGGCGGCGACTAGCGGACAATGAGCAGTTCTTC,CASNRGIRRRLADNEQFF
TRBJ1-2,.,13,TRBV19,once,TGTGCCAGTAGTATAACTCTGAACTATGGCTACACCTTC,CASSITLNYGYTF
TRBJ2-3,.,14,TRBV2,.,TGTGCCAGCAGTGAGAGGGGCCACACAGATACGCAGTATTTT,CASSERGHTDTQYF
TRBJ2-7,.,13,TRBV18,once,TGTGCCAGCTCACCTGGACAGAACTACGAGCAGTACTTC,CASSPGQNYEQYF
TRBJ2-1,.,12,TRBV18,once,TGTGCCAGCTCACTTCTGAGCGCTGAGCAGTTCTTC,CASSLLSAEQFF